The 27 T cell receptor beta chains listed next were all sequenced from one sample in a study of control samples from healthy donors and cancer patients. Assay: immunoSEQ multiplex PCR; the TCRdb copy retains only in-frame clones and omits some. The sample has about 120,000 clones, approximately 90% seen once. Sample: PBMCs. Receptor source: a woman aged 50 to 60 with colorectal cancer.

This chain connects TRBV9 to TRBJ1-3; D possibly corresponds to TRBD1 (6 bases). The CDR3 contains 16 residues. CDR1 and CDR2 (germline): SGDLS, YYNGEE. The V and J ends lost 0 bases and 2 bases respectively, with 12 bases between them. CDR3 sequence (DNA): TGTGCCAGCAGCGTAGAGGTCGGGGGGCCTGGAAACACCATATATTTT. Its protein is CASSVEVGGPGNTIYF.

V is TRBV6-2 or TRBV6-3 and J is TRBJ2-3; the D gene is possibly TRBD2 (6 bases). The germline gives CDR1 MNHEY, CDR2 SVGEGT. V was shortened by 0 bases and J by 6 bases, with 16 bases between the two germline ends. The CDR3 has 16 residues. DNA of the CDR3: TGTGCCAGCAGTTACTCGAGGGACTTGATTCGCGATACGCAGTATTTT. This gives the protein CASSYSRDLIRDTQYF.

V usage is TRBV19 and J usage is TRBJ2-2, with D uncertain. V was shortened by 7 bases and J by 0 bases, with 9 bases between the two germline ends. This CDR3 is built from 14 residues. Germline V CDR1 and CDR2: LNHDA, SQIVND (reference sequence). Here the CDR3 DNA reads TGTGCCAGTATCCTGGGATCGAACACCGGGGAGCTGTTTTTT. It specifies CASILGSNTGELFF.

This clone was recorded once. The gene calls are TRBV19 and TRBJ1-5; 7 bases are a match to TRBD1. The germline gives CDR1 LNHDA, CDR2 SQIVND (reference sequence). CDR3 length equals 16 residues. V lost 2 bases, J lost 5 bases, and 9 bases stayed unmatched. CDR3 protein: CASSINRGPGDQPQHF. CDR3 coding DNA: TGTGCCAGTAGTATAAACAGGGGCCCAGGCGATCAGCCCCAGCATTTT.

The chain is built from TRBV6-5 and TRBJ1-2; D is ambiguous. Germline V lookup: CDR1 MNHEY, CDR2 SVGAGI. Trimming left V 6 bases short and J 4 bases short, with 15 bases between. The CDR3 loop spans 14 amino acids. The CDR3 here is CASRLPVAPYGYTF. The CDR3, as DNA: TGTGCCAGCAGGCTCCCCGTTGCCCCCTATGGCTACACCTTC.

Only one count was recorded for this clone. The V call is TRBV28, the J call TRBJ2-5; TRBD1 matches 9 bases. Trimming cost V 6 bases and J 4 bases; bases outside gene matches: 6. The CDR3 extends over 14 amino acids. The germline gives CDR1 MDHEN, CDR2 SYDVKM. The DNA of the CDR3 is TGTGCCAGCAGAATACAGGGGGCGATAGAGACCCAGTACTTC. Amino acid sequence: CASRIQGAIETQYF.

The rearrangement links TRBV5-1 to TRBJ1-6; TRBD1 is a possible D gene (5 bases). V lost 5 bases and J 6 bases, leaving 15 bases between the germline ends. Germline loops: CDR1 SGHRS, CDR2 YFSETQ. The CDR3 is 15 amino acids. The CDR3, as DNA: TGCGCCAGCAGGCTACCGGGACGGATTAATTCACCCCTCCACTTT. It translates to CASRLPGRINSPLHF.

V gene TRBV18 combines with J gene TRBJ1-5, with no clear D. Looked up from germline, CDR1 is KGHSH and CDR2 is LQKENI. The V end lost 1 base, the J end lost 5 bases, and 6 bases lay between the germline ends. There are 13 residues in the CDR3. CDR3 sequence: CASSPRRYQPQHF. In DNA form, the CDR3 reads TGTGCCAGCTCACCACGCAGATATCAGCCCCAGCATTTT.

The chain uses TRBV5-1 and TRBJ2-7; D is perhaps TRBD1 (6 bases). Looked up from germline, CDR1 is SGHRS and CDR2 is YFSETQ. Trimming left V 4 bases short and J 2 bases short, with 16 bases between. The CDR3 loop spans 15 amino acids. The CDR3 is CASSTTTGLTYEQYF. CDR3 nucleotide sequence: TGCGCCAGCAGCACGACCACAGGGCTAACCTACGAGCAGTACTTC.

V is TRBV2 and J is TRBJ2-7, with D perhaps being TRBD1 or TRBD2 (5 bases each). The germline V gene encodes CDR1 SNHLY and CDR2 FYNNEI. V lost 6 bases and J lost 4, with 25 bases in between. This CDR3 contains 17 residues. The CDR3 region has the DNA TGTGCCAGCAGCCCCTTCCTTCCGGGGACCGCCGCTTACGAGCAGTACTTC. As protein: CASSPFLPGTAAYEQYF.

This chain links TRBV2 with TRBJ2-5, with 7 bases that match TRBD1. The junction had 7 bases not matched to a gene; V was cut back by 11 bases and J by 1 base. The CDR3 is made up of 13 amino acids. Germline V gives CDR1 SNHLY, CDR2 FYNNEI. For the CDR3, the DNA is TGTGCCTCCCGGTCAGGGGGCCAAGAGACCCAGTACTTC. Its translation is CASRSGGQETQYF.

The genes are TRBV28 and TRBJ2-3, with D possibly matching TRBD2 (6 bases). The V and J ends lost 6 bases and 0 bases respectively, with 13 bases between them. Germline CDR1 and CDR2: MDHEN and SYDVKM. The CDR3 is 15 residues long. The CDR3 is CASSLSGFSTDTQYF. As DNA, the CDR3 is TGTGCCAGCAGCCTTAGCGGCTTTAGCACAGATACGCAGTATTTT. Using reference TRBV28 and TRBJ2-3 for the parts outside the CDR3, the full variable domain is DVKVTQSSRYLVKRTGEKVFLECVQDMDHENMFWYRQDPGLGLRLIYFSYDVKMKEKGDIPEGYSVSREKKERFSLILESASTNQTSMYLCASSLSGFSTDTQYFGPGTRLTVL.

The V gene is TRBV5-4, the J gene TRBJ2-2; D not certain. Germline loops: CDR1 SGHNT, CDR2 YYREEE (reference sequence). This CDR3 spans 13 amino acids. Trimming took off 5 bases at V and 1 base at J, with 6 bases between the two ends. The CDR3 nucleotides read TGTGCCAGCAGTCGGCTGAACACCGGGGAGCTGTTTTTT. It encodes CASSRLNTGELFF.

This clone has more than one count but fewer than ten. The genes are TRBV29-1 and TRBJ2-7; no definite D call. Germline CDR1 SQVTM, CDR2 ANQGSEA. Trimming pared 3 bases from V and 0 bases from J, leaving 9 bases between. This CDR3 contains 13 residues. The CDR3 DNA reads TGCAGCGTTGACGGCAGGAGCTCCTACGAGCAGTACTTC. This codes for CSVDGRSSYEQYF.

This rearrangement joins TRBV28 to TRBJ1-1; D not resolved. There are 11 residues in the CDR3. In germline, CDR1 is MDHEN, CDR2 SYDVKM. V was trimmed by 6 bases and J by 4 bases, leaving 6 bases between them. The CDR3 reads CASRAFTEAFF. DNA for the CDR3: TGTGCCAGCAGAGCGTTCACTGAAGCTTTCTTT.

The sample holds one count of this clone. The CDR3 coding sequence is TGTGCCAGCAGCTTAGGGACAACCTATGGCTACACCTTC. Its translation: CASSLGTTYGYTF. V is TRBV11-2 and J is TRBJ1-2; tentatively, D is TRBD1 (5 bases). The germline CDR1 and CDR2 sequences are SGHAT and FQNNGV. The CDR3 covers 13 residues. The V gene lost 1 base and the J gene lost 4 bases, with 7 bases spanning the gap. The complete variable domain, with remaining parts taken from reference TRBV11-2 and TRBJ1-2, reads EAGVAQSPRYKIIEKRQSVAFWCNPISGHATLYWYQQILGQGPKLLIQFQNNGVVDDSQLPKDRFSAERLKGVDSTLKIQPAKLEDSAVYLCASSLGTTYGYTFGSGTRLTVV.

The V gene is TRBV9, the J gene TRBJ1-1, with a weak D call TRBD1 (5 bases). Germline V gene sequence: CDR1 SGDLS, CDR2 YYNGEE. Trimming took off 3 bases at V and 0 bases at J, with 6 bases between the two ends. There are 13 residues in the CDR3. CDR3: CASSAGLNTEAFF. The CDR3 nucleotides read TGTGCCAGCAGCGCAGGGTTGAACACTGAAGCTTTCTTT.

This clone has a handful of counts. The chain links TRBV10-3 to TRBJ1-2; no clear D gene. The V and J ends lost 3 bases and 2 bases respectively, with 10 bases between them. Germline CDR1 and CDR2: ENHRY and SYGVKD. The CDR3 contains 14 residues. CDR3 in DNA: TGTGCCATCAGTGAAAAAGTGGAGAACTATGGCTACACCTTC. Translating gives CAISEKVENYGYTF.

CDR3 DNA sequence: TGTGCCAGCAGCTTGGGACCGGGACTTTCCTACAATGAGCAGTTCTTC. As protein: CASSLGPGLSYNEQFF. The V gene is TRBV5-5, the J gene TRBJ2-1, with D possibly TRBD2 on 6 matching bases. With 0 bases removed from V and 1 base from J, the gap between germline ends came to 11 bases. The CDR3 runs 16 residues. The V gene's germline CDR1 is SGHKS and CDR2 YYEKEE (reference sequence).

The count of this clone is one. The sample contains more than one DNA sequence encoding this CDR3. The V and J genes are TRBV12-3 or TRBV12-4 and TRBJ1-1; the D gene is possibly TRBD1 (5 bases). V lost 3 bases to trimming and J lost 0 bases, with 5 bases between them. The CDR3 is 13 residues long. DNA of the CDR3: TGTGCCAGCAGTTTGGGGGTGAACACTGAAGCTTTCTTT. It yields the protein CASSLGVNTEAFF.

V gene TRBV5-1 combines with J gene TRBJ2-5; the match to TRBD1 covers 11 bases. Germline-derived CDR1 and CDR2 are SGHRS and YFSETQ. V lost 4 bases, J lost 5 bases, and 16 bases stayed unmatched. The CDR3 spans 18 residues. For the CDR3, the DNA is TGCGCCAGCAGCGCGGGACAGGGGGGAGGGCTGTTTTCTGAGACCCAGTACTTC. Translating it yields CASSAGQGGGLFSETQYF.

The V gene is TRBV3-1 (or the pseudogene TRBV3-2), the J gene TRBJ2-3; D unclear. With 4 bases removed from V and 4 bases from J, the gap between germline ends came to 12 bases. This CDR3 region has 14 residues. CDR1 LGHDT and CDR2 YNNKEL come from the germline V gene (reference sequence). CDR3 loop: CASSPRPVPDTQYF. DNA of the CDR3: TGTGCCAGCAGCCCTAGGCCCGTCCCAGATACGCAGTATTTT.

The V gene is TRBV30, the J gene TRBJ1-1, with D unresolved. Germline CDR1 GTSNPN, CDR2 SVGIG (reference sequence). CDR3 size: 11 residues. With 4 bases removed from V and 6 bases from J, the gap between germline ends came to 9 bases. The CDR3 region has the DNA TGTGCCTGGAAAATCAGGTCTGAAGCTTTCTTT. Protein product: CAWKIRSEAFF. Using reference TRBV30 and TRBJ1-1 for the parts outside the CDR3, the full variable domain is SQTIHQWPATLVQPVGSPLSLECTVEGTSNPNLYWYRQAAGRGLQLLFYSVGIGQISSEVPQNLSASRPQDRQFILSSKKLLLSDSGFYLCAWKIRSEAFFGQGTRLTVV.

This chain connects TRBV27 to TRBJ2-5; a possible D gene is TRBD1 (6 bases). The germline V and J ends were trimmed by 8 bases and 6 bases, with 22 bases remaining between them. Germline-derived CDR1 and CDR2 are MNHEY and SMNVEV (reference sequence). The CDR3 runs 15 residues. CDR3 sequence: CASALARQATKTQYF. The DNA for the CDR3 is TGTGCCAGCGCCCTTGCCCGACAGGCGACGAAGACCCAGTACTTC.

The chain joins TRBV6-5 to TRBJ1-6; 7 nucleotides agree with TRBD1. The CDR3 spans 14 residues. Germline assignment: CDR1 MNHEY and CDR2 SVGAGI. J gave up 7 bases and V 6 bases, and 6 bases lay outside the gene matches. CDR3 DNA: TGTGCCAGCAGCCGGGACAGACAAAATTCACCCCTCCACTTT. Encoded protein: CASSRDRQNSPLHF.

V and J are TRBV19 and TRBJ1-5; TRBD1 aligns across 8 bases. This CDR3 spans 16 amino acids. CDR1 LNHDA and CDR2 SQIVND come from the germline V gene (reference sequence). With V trimmed by 5 bases and J by 1 base, 7 bases remained unmatched. CDR3: CASSLLQGESNQPQHF. The CDR3 region has the DNA TGTGCCAGTAGTCTATTACAGGGGGAAAGCAATCAGCCCCAGCATTTT. Combining the CDR3 with reference TRBV19 and TRBJ1-5 gives the whole variable domain DGGITQSPKYLFRKEGQNVTLSCEQNLNHDAMYWYRQDPGQGLRLIYYSQIVNDFQKGDIAEGYSVSREKKESFPLTVTSAQKNPTAFYLCASSLLQGESNQPQHFGDGTRLSIL.

The chain joins TRBV7-3 to TRBJ1-1; the D is unclear. This CDR3 is built from 14 residues. Germline V gene data show CDR1 as SGHTA and CDR2 as FQGTGA. Deletions cut 2 bases from V and 4 bases from J, with 11 bases between. CDR3 nucleotides: TGTGCCAGCAGCTTATTGGGGTCGAGCACTGAAGCTTTCTTT. It is translated as CASSLLGSSTEAFF.